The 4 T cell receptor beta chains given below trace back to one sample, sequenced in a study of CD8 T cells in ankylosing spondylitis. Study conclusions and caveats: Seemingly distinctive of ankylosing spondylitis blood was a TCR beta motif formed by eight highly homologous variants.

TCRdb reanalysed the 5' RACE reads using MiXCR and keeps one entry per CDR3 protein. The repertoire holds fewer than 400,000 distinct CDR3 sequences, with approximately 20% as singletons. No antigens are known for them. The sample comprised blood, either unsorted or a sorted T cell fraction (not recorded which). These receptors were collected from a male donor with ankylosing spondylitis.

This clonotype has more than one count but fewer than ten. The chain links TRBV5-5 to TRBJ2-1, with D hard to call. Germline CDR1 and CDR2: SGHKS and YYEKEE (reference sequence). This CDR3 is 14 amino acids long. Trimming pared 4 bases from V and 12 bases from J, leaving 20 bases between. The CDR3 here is CASSPGWANPAQFF. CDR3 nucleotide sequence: TGTGCCAGCAGCCCCGGTTGGGCCAACCCTGCGCAGTTCTTC.

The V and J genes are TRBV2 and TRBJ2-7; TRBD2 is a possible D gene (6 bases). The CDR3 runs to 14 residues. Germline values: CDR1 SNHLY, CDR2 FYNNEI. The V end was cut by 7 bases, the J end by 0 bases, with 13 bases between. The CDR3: CASTSEGSSYEQYF. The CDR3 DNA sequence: TGTGCCAGCACTTCGGAGGGTAGCTCCTACGAGCAGTACTTC.

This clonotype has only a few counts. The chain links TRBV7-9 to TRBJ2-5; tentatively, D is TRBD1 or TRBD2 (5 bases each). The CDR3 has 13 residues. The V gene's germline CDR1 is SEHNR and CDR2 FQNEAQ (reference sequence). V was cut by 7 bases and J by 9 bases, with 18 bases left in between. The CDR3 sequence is CASTFSIREPQYF. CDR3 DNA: TGTGCCAGCACCTTCTCCATCAGGGAGCCCCAGTACTTC.

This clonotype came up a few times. The CDR3: CAWSQQGNTEAFF. Here the CDR3 DNA reads TGTGCCTGGAGCCAACAGGGGAACACTGAAGCTTTCTTT. This chain joins TRBV30 and TRBJ1-1; TRBD1 is a possible D gene (6 bases). V was cut by 3 bases and J by 1 base, with 9 bases left in between. Germline loops: CDR1 GTSNPN, CDR2 SVGIG (reference sequence). CDR3 length: 13 amino acids.